The 32 T cell receptor beta chains below all came from one sample that was sequenced in a study of CD8 T cells in ankylosing spondylitis. TCRdb reanalysed the 5' RACE reads using MiXCR and keeps one entry per CDR3 protein. The table shows 200,000 to 250,000 distinct CDR3 sequences, with 8% to 10% occurring only once. Sequenced sample: blood, either unsorted or a sorted T cell fraction (not recorded which). The receptors here all came from a female donor with ankylosing spondylitis or in good health (not recorded which).

At least ten counts were recorded for this clonotype. This chain connects TRBV18 to TRBJ1-3; D is perhaps TRBD1 (5 bases). This CDR3 comprises 18 residues. Germline CDR1 and CDR2: KGHSH and LQKENI. V dropped 2 bases and J dropped 0 bases, with 17 bases sitting between them. CDR3 sequence: CASSPEGMGRGSGNTIYF. CDR3 in DNA: TGTGCCAGCTCACCAGAAGGAATGGGGAGGGGCTCTGGAAACACCATATATTTT.

This clonotype was observed many times. The rearrangement uses TRBV12-3 or TRBV12-4 and TRBJ2-1; 11 positions agree with TRBD2. V was clipped by 5 bases and J by 4 bases; unmatched bases: 4. This CDR3 has 15 amino acids. The CDR3 nucleotides read TGTGCCAGCAGTGATAGCGGGAGGGTATACAATGAGCAGTTCTTC. This codes for CASSDSGRVYNEQFF.

The table lists this clonotype with many counts. The conserved phenylalanine or tryptophan is not found at the CDR3 terminus, so this likely reflects a read error. The limits of the CDR3 on the DNA are not certain, so only TCRdb's listed CDR3 is given. The rearrangement joins TRBV7-3 to TRBJ2-1; TRBD2, the table's D call, was not compared with the DNA. The CDR3 is 9 residues long, counting both termini. Germline-derived CDR1 and CDR2 are SGHTA and FQGTGA. The CDR3 sequence is CASSWASLL.

This clonotype has a count of ten or more. The genes are TRBV29-1 and TRBJ2-1; D ambiguous. With 1 base removed from V and 2 bases from J, the gap between germline ends came to 12 bases. CDR1 is SQVTM and CDR2 is ANQGSEA in the germline V gene. The CDR3 covers 15 residues. The CDR3 DNA follows: TGCAGCGTTGAAGGTACGATGCACACCTACAATGAGCAGTTCTTC. Translation: CSVEGTMHTYNEQFF.

This clonotype has ten or more counts. CDR3 protein: CAWKKQELGYGYTF. The CDR3 DNA reads as TGTGCCTGGAAAAAGCAGGAATTGGGCTATGGCTACACCTTC. The rearrangement uses TRBV30 and TRBJ1-2; D ambiguous. Trimming shortened V by 4 bases and J by 4 bases, and 16 bases separated the two germline ends. Germline lookup yields CDR1 GTSNPN and CDR2 SVGIG (reference sequence). The CDR3 runs to 14 residues.

There are many counts of this clonotype. The V gene is TRBV4-2, the J gene TRBJ2-3, with D possibly matching TRBD2 (6 bases). Germline CDR1 LGHNA, CDR2 YNFKEQ. The CDR3 consists of 14 residues. V shed 2 bases and J shed 8 bases, with 14 bases lying between them. The chain's CDR3 is CASSQRGGAGTQYF. As DNA, the CDR3 is TGTGCCAGCAGCCAAAGAGGAGGGGCAGGTACGCAGTATTTT.

This clonotype has a count of ten or more. The rearrangement joins TRBV15 to TRBJ1-4; D unresolved. Germline lookup yields CDR1 LNHNV and CDR2 YYDKDF (reference sequence). The CDR3 totals 18 residues. V dropped 4 bases and J dropped 0 bases, with 18 bases sitting between them. The DNA of the CDR3 is TGTGCCACCAGCACCGTGGCGGGCAGAGTAGCAACTAATGAAAAACTGTTTTTT. Protein: CATSTVAGRVATNEKLFF.

Ten or more counts support this clonotype. The chain joins TRBV10-1 to TRBJ2-7; the D is unclear. Germline-derived CDR1 and CDR2 are WNHNN and SYGVQD (reference sequence). The length of the CDR3 is 9 residues. Trimming removed 10 bases from V and 8 bases from J, with 9 bases in between. CDR3 region: CATKRKQYF. In DNA, the CDR3 is TGCGCCACCAAGCGAAAGCAGTACTTC.

This clonotype was seen more than once but under ten times. The chain is built from TRBV20-1 and TRBJ1-5; D is possibly TRBD1 (5 bases). In germline, CDR1 is DFQATT, CDR2 SNEGSKA (reference sequence). Trimming left V 6 bases short and J 0 bases short, with 12 bases between. This CDR3 comprises 14 residues. As DNA, the CDR3 is TGCAGTGCCAGGACAACCCATAGCAATCAGCCCCAGCATTTT. Its translation: CSARTTHSNQPQHF.

This clonotype has ten or more counts. This chain uses TRBV6-5 with TRBJ2-1; TRBD1 might be the D (5 bases). Trimming left V 10 bases short and J 1 base short, with 29 bases between. The germline V gene encodes CDR1 MNHEY and CDR2 SVGAGI. The CDR3 consists of 19 residues. The CDR3 sequence: CATRPSLGDFSGSYNEQFF. In DNA, the CDR3 is TGTGCCACCCGCCCATCTCTAGGGGATTTTTCTGGGTCCTACAATGAGCAGTTCTTC.

This clonotype was counted at least ten times. The chain joins TRBV5-1 to TRBJ2-1, with 7 bases aligning to TRBD2. The CDR3 totals 16 residues. Trimming took 0 bases from V and 8 from J; bases not matched to a gene: 11. Germline V gene lookup returns CDR1 SGHRS and CDR2 YFSETQ. CDR3 loop: CASSLGGAGVADEQFF. DNA for the CDR3: TGCGCCAGCAGCTTGGGGGGCGCGGGAGTGGCGGATGAGCAGTTCTTC.

This clonotype appeared many times. The CDR3 region is CASSRTGGNEQFF. For the CDR3, the DNA is TGTGCCAGCAGCAGGACAGGGGGCAATGAGCAGTTCTTC. The rearrangement joins TRBV3-1 to TRBJ2-1; 10 bases align to TRBD1. This CDR3 has 13 amino acids. CDR1 LGHDT and CDR2 YNNKEL come from the germline V gene (reference sequence). Losses at the gene ends were 5 bases for V and 6 bases for J; bases not matched to a gene: 1.

This clonotype has just a few counts. This chain uses TRBV5-6 with TRBJ2-5; D ambiguous. With 4 bases removed from V and 10 bases from J, the gap between germline ends came to 11 bases. Germline V lookup: CDR1 SGHDT, CDR2 YYEEEE. The CDR3 is made up of 11 amino acids. The CDR3 sequence is CASSRSRVQYF. CDR3 in DNA: TGTGCCAGCAGCAGGTCGAGAGTCCAGTACTTC.

This clonotype appeared many times. The gene calls are TRBV7-2 and TRBJ2-1, with D uncertain. Germline V gene sequence: CDR1 SGHTA, CDR2 FQGNSA. The CDR3 consists of 10 residues. V was clipped by 8 bases and J by 12 bases, with 11 bases between them. CDR3 residues: CASGSLGQFF. The DNA for the CDR3 is TGTGCCAGCGGTAGCTTAGGGCAGTTCTTC.

As for this clonotype: At one boundary the junction diverges from the germline segment, which might be a read error. The chain carries TRBV20-1 and TRBJ2-3; possibly TRBD2 for D (6 bases). The CDR3 has 16 residues. Germline V gene sequence: CDR1 DFQATT, CDR2 SNEGSKA (reference sequence). CDR3 residues: CCARDLGGLGTDTQYF. CDR3 nucleotides: TGCTGTGCTAGAGATCTGGGGGGTCTTGGCACAGATACGCAGTATTTT.

This clonotype was seen ten or more times. The rearrangement links TRBV7-2 to TRBJ2-7; 7 bases are a match to TRBD2. Germline V gene sequence: CDR1 SGHTA, CDR2 FQGNSA. The J segment lost 4 bases and the V segment lost 6 bases, leaving 12 bases of the junction unmatched. This CDR3 has 15 amino acids. The chain's CDR3 is CASRPTGTNGYEQYF. CDR3 nucleotide sequence: TGTGCCAGCAGACCTACTGGGACTAATGGTTACGAGCAGTACTTC.

This clonotype was seen at least ten times. The J gene is TRBJ1-3, the V gene TRBV20-1; possibly TRBD1 for D (6 bases). Germline CDR1 DFQATT, CDR2 SNEGSKA (reference sequence). CDR3 length: 15 residues. V dropped 5 bases and J dropped 0 bases, with 14 bases sitting between them. CDR3 protein: CSAFDRRYSGNTIYF. CDR3 nucleotides: TGCAGTGCTTTTGACAGGCGTTACTCTGGAAACACCATATATTTT.

In this sample, this clonotype turned up many times. The chain couples TRBV6-2 or TRBV6-3 to TRBJ2-7, with a weak D call TRBD1 (5 bases). The CDR3 consists of 15 residues. The V and J ends lost 5 bases and 7 bases respectively, with 21 bases between them. Looked up from germline, CDR1 is MNHEY and CDR2 is SVGEGT. CDR3 sequence: CASSPPTSRVAEQYF. The CDR3 DNA reads TGTGCCAGCAGTCCCCCAACTTCCAGGGTTGCGGAGCAGTACTTC.

There are many counts of this clonotype. The V and J genes are TRBV5-1 and TRBJ2-7, with 10 nucleotides matching TRBD2. Trimming took 4 bases from V and 0 from J; bases not matched to a gene: 7. CDR3 length: 16 residues. Germline-derived CDR1 and CDR2 are SGHRS and YFSETQ. The CDR3: CASSPGASGSSYEQYF. CDR3 bases: TGCGCCAGCAGCCCAGGGGCTAGCGGGAGCTCCTACGAGCAGTACTTC.

This rearrangement joins TRBV20-1 to TRBJ2-1; 12 bases are shared with TRBD2. Losses at the gene ends were 6 bases for V and 7 bases for J; bases not matched to a gene: 10. This CDR3 region has 15 residues. CDR1 and CDR2 (germline): DFQATT, SNEGSKA (reference sequence). CDR3 amino acids: CSAGLAGLLRNEQFF. For the CDR3, the DNA is TGCAGTGCGGGACTAGCGGGCCTTCTGAGAAATGAGCAGTTCTTC.

This clonotype came up many times. The V gene is TRBV5-1, the J gene TRBJ1-1; tentatively, D is TRBD1 (5 bases). CDR3 length equals 13 residues. CDR1 is SGHRS and CDR2 is YFSETQ in the germline V gene. V shed 4 bases and J shed 4 bases, with 11 bases lying between them. CDR3 sequence: CASSDGGGTEAFF. The CDR3 DNA reads TGCGCCAGCAGCGATGGGGGAGGCACTGAAGCTTTCTTT.

In this sample, this clonotype turned up many times. V is TRBV24-1 and J is TRBJ2-5; D ambiguous. The germline CDR1 and CDR2 sequences are KGHDR and SFDVKD. V lost 5 bases and J 1 base, leaving 7 bases between the germline ends. The CDR3 has 13 amino acids. The CDR3 sequence: CATSGTTQETQYF. In nucleotides, the CDR3 is TGTGCCACCAGTGGTACTACCCAAGAGACCCAGTACTTC.

J is TRBJ2-3 and V is TRBV7-9; D remains ambiguous. Germline V gives CDR1 SEHNR, CDR2 FQNEAQ (reference sequence). The CDR3 consists of 12 residues. V was clipped by 8 bases and J by 6 bases, with 12 bases between them. CDR3: CASGPLGDTQYF. The CDR3 region has the DNA TGTGCCAGCGGCCCCCTTGGGGATACGCAGTATTTT. Using reference TRBV7-9 and TRBJ2-3 for the parts outside the CDR3, the full variable domain is DTGVSQNPRHKITKRGQNVTFRCDPISEHNRLYWYRQTLGQGPEFLTYFQNEAQLEKSRLLSDRFSAERPKGSFSTLEIQRTEQGDSAMYLCASGPLGDTQYFGPGTRLTVL.

The table lists this clonotype with many counts. V usage is TRBV4-3 and J usage is TRBJ1-1, with no clear D. Germline values: CDR1 LGHNA, CDR2 YSLEER. V lost 0 bases and J lost 1, with 9 bases in between. The CDR3 spans 15 residues. The CDR3 DNA sequence: TGCGCCAGCAGCCAAGATAGTCCCAGGAACACTGAAGCTTTCTTT. Protein sequence: CASSQDSPRNTEAFF.

There are many counts of this clonotype. J is TRBJ2-2 and V is TRBV7-9, with TRBD2 matching over 8 bases. Unmatched junction bases numbered 3, after V lost 2 bases and J lost 4 bases. The germline V gene encodes CDR1 SEHNR and CDR2 FQNEAQ (reference sequence). CDR3 length: 15 amino acids. The CDR3 nucleotides read TGTGCCAGCAGCTTACCCGGGACTAGCACCGGGGAGCTGTTTTTT. This gives the protein CASSLPGTSTGELFF.

In this sample, this clonotype turned up many times. The V call is TRBV3-1, the J call TRBJ2-1; 9 nucleotides match TRBD2. The CDR3 contains 16 residues. The junction had 8 bases not matched to a gene; V was cut back by 0 bases and J by 8 bases. CDR1 LGHDT and CDR2 YNNKEL come from the germline V gene (reference sequence). CDR3 sequence: CASSQELAGGTDEQFF. DNA for the CDR3: TGTGCCAGCAGCCAAGAGCTGGCGGGAGGGACGGATGAGCAGTTCTTC.

This clonotype was seen a few times. V usage is TRBV5-4 and J usage is TRBJ2-5, with 8 bases that match TRBD2. CDR1 is SGHNT and CDR2 is YYREEE in the germline V gene (reference sequence). The V and J ends lost 0 bases and 0 bases, in that order; junction bases with no gene match: 4. The CDR3 spans 16 residues. The CDR3 bases are TGTGCCAGCAGCTTGGAGCCTAGCGGGTACCAAGAGACCCAGTACTTC. It is translated as CASSLEPSGYQETQYF. The full variable domain, completed using reference TRBV5-4 and TRBJ2-5, is ETGVTQSPTHLIKTRGQQVTLRCSSQSGHNTVSWYQQALGQGPQFIFQYYREEENGRGNFPPRFSGLQFPNYSSELNVNALELDDSALYLCASSLEPSGYQETQYFGPGTRLLVL.

This clonotype was observed many times. The V call is TRBV20-1, the J call TRBJ2-2; 10 positions match TRBD2. CDR1 and CDR2 from the germline V gene are DFQATT and SNEGSKA (reference sequence). CDR3 size: 18 residues. The V segment lost 1 base and the J segment 6 bases; nucleotides outside the gene matches: 14. Written as DNA, the CDR3 is TGCAGTGCTAGAGTGCCAGCGGGAGGGGGGTTCACCCCCGGGGAGCTGTTTTTT. Encoded protein: CSARVPAGGGFTPGELFF.

This clonotype showed up many times. The V and J genes are TRBV5-6 and TRBJ1-1; 8 nucleotides line up with TRBD1. CDR3 length: 14 amino acids. The junction had 5 bases not matched to a gene; V was cut back by 2 bases and J by 5 bases. Germline CDR1 is SGHDT and CDR2 is YYEEEE. CDR3 region: CASSFRGRRTEAFF. The CDR3 DNA follows: TGTGCCAGCAGCTTCAGGGGGCGAAGAACTGAAGCTTTCTTT.

This clonotype was found many times. A much larger clone differs from this one at a single base, so this may be a read error. This chain connects TRBV5-5 to TRBJ2-3; D not certain. V gave up 1 base and J gave up 2 bases, with 2 bases separating them. The CDR3 is 12 amino acids. Germline CDR1 is SGHKS and CDR2 is YYEKEE (reference sequence). The CDR3 DNA sequence: TGTGCCAGCAGCTTGATCACAGATACGCAGTATTTT. Translation: CASSLITDTQYF.

This clonotype was counted a few times. This chain joins TRBV7-2 and TRBJ2-1; D is ambiguous. The CDR3 length is 11 residues. In germline, CDR1 is SGHTA, CDR2 FQGNSA. The V and J ends lost 6 bases and 6 bases respectively, with 6 bases between them. CDR3 sequence reads: CASRRRNEQFF. The CDR3 DNA is TGTGCCAGCAGGCGACGCAATGAGCAGTTCTTC. The variable domain in full, completed from reference TRBV7-2 and TRBJ2-1, reads GAGVSQSPSNKVTEKGKDVELRCDPISGHTALYWYRQSLGQGLEFLIYFQGNSAPDKSGLPSDRFSAERTGGSVSTLTIQRTQQEDSAVYLCASRRRNEQFFGPGTRLTVL.

This clonotype was detected only a few times. The V call is TRBV29-1, the J call TRBJ2-2, with 12 bases that match TRBD2. This CDR3 comprises 15 residues. J was trimmed by 11 bases and V by 6 bases; bases with no gene match: 13. Germline V gene sequence: CDR1 SQVTM, CDR2 ANQGSEA. CDR3 sequence: CSVRGLAGGFAELFF. The CDR3 DNA reads TGCAGCGTGCGGGGGCTAGCGGGAGGGTTCGCCGAGCTGTTTTTT.